Listed here are 24 T cell receptor beta chains from one sample, sequenced in a study of PD-L1 blockade in urothelial cancer. The time point was: pretreatment peripheral blood. Sequencing was performed with immunoSEQ multiplex PCR; in TCRdb, only in-frame clones are kept and a portion is missing. The table lists some 66,000 clones, around 86% of them singletons. This sample comprised PBMCs, obtained around atezolizumab (anti-PD-L1) treatment. These receptors came from a man aged 55 to 70 with urothelial cancer.

The chain links TRBV5-1 to TRBJ2-2; D uncertain. Germline lookup yields CDR1 SGHRS and CDR2 YFSETQ. V was cut by 0 bases and J by 0 bases, with 3 bases left in between. The CDR3 is 14 residues long. Here the CDR3 reads CASSLAANTGELFF. CDR3 nucleotide sequence: TGCGCCAGCAGCTTGGCCGCGAACACCGGGGAGCTGTTTTTT.

CDR3 sequence: CASSQVFGVVEAFF. DNA for the CDR3: TGTGCCAGCAGCCAAGTTTTCGGGGTGGTAGAAGCTTTCTTT. The chain has TRBV14 and TRBJ1-1, with D unclear. From germline, CDR1 is SGHDN and CDR2 FVKESK. The V and J ends lost 1 base and 8 bases respectively, with 14 bases between them. This CDR3 is 14 amino acids long. Using reference TRBV14 and TRBJ1-1 for the parts outside the CDR3, the full variable domain is EAGVTQFPSHSVIEKGQTVTLRCDPISGHDNLYWYRRVMGKEIKFLLHFVKESKQDESGMPNNRFLAERTGGTYSTLKVQPAELEDSGVYFCASSQVFGVVEAFFGQGTRLTVV.

The gene calls are TRBV9 and TRBJ2-2, with a possible D match to TRBD2 (6 bases). The V gene's germline CDR1 is SGDLS and CDR2 YYNGEE. Trimming took off 3 bases at V and 1 base at J, with 10 bases between the two ends. The CDR3 is made up of 15 amino acids. The CDR3 DNA reads as TGTGCCAGCAGCGGGGGGGTCCTGAACACCGGGGAGCTGTTTTTT. This sequence encodes CASSGGVLNTGELFF.

The V and J genes are TRBV19 and TRBJ2-1, with 8 bases matching TRBD1. With V trimmed by 3 bases and J by 3 bases, 4 bases remained unmatched. The CDR3 has 15 residues. The germline gives CDR1 LNHDA, CDR2 SQIVND (reference sequence). The CDR3 nucleotides are TGTGCCAGTAGTATTACAGGGGGTAGCTACAATGAGCAGTTCTTC. Its translation: CASSITGGSYNEQFF.

V is TRBV5-4 and J is TRBJ2-7; maybe TRBD2 (5 bases). Per germline, CDR1 SGHNT and CDR2 YYREEE (reference sequence). Trimming stripped 1 base from V and 3 bases from J, with 11 bases between. This CDR3 has 14 amino acids. CDR3 bases: TGTGCCAGCAGCTTGTCCGGGATCAACTACGAGCAGTACTTC. This translates into CASSLSGINYEQYF.

The chain couples TRBV19 to TRBJ1-6; D uncertain. Trimming took off 10 bases at V and 7 bases at J, with 14 bases between the two ends. This CDR3 region has 13 residues. CDR1 LNHDA and CDR2 SQIVND come from the germline V gene (reference sequence). For the CDR3, the DNA is TGTGCCACATCACCGGGCGGGAATTCACCCCTCCACTTT. This codes for CATSPGGNSPLHF.

The chain employs TRBV19 and TRBJ2-7; 8 positions match TRBD1. V shed 3 bases and J 2 bases; nucleotides not matched to a gene: 6. This CDR3 is built from 15 residues. The germline CDR1 and CDR2 sequences are LNHDA and SQIVND (reference sequence). The CDR3 here is CASSIEGTGAYEQYF. CDR3 nucleotide sequence: TGTGCCAGTAGTATCGAAGGGACAGGTGCCTACGAGCAGTACTTC.

The chain combines TRBV5-6 with TRBJ2-1; possibly TRBD1 for D (5 bases). V was shortened by 4 bases and J by 4 bases, with 18 bases between the two germline ends. This CDR3 spans 16 amino acids. Germline CDR1 and CDR2: SGHDT and YYEEEE. CDR3 amino acids: CASSQVAGFMYNEQFF. CDR3 DNA: TGTGCCAGCAGCCAGGTCGCAGGGTTTATGTACAATGAGCAGTTCTTC.

In its sample, this clone was seen a few times. J is TRBJ1-5 and V is TRBV7-9, with D possibly matching TRBD1 (5 bases). The V end was cut by 3 bases, the J end by 6 bases, with 9 bases between. Germline CDR1 is SEHNR and CDR2 is FQNEAQ (reference sequence). The length of the CDR3 is 13 residues. The CDR3 DNA reads TGTGCCAGCAGCTTGACAGCAACTCAGCCCCAGCATTTT. It codes for CASSLTATQPQHF.

V gene TRBV7-9 combines with J gene TRBJ2-7; TRBD2 might be the D (6 bases). CDR3 length: 15 residues. Trimming took off 2 bases at V and 1 base at J, with 12 bases between the two ends. Germline CDR1 reads SEHNR; CDR2 reads FQNEAQ (reference sequence). CDR3 nucleotide sequence: TGTGCCAGCAGCTTATCGGGACTTGCGTCCTACGAGCAGTACTTC. Its translation is CASSLSGLASYEQYF.

V gene TRBV7-9 combines with J gene TRBJ1-1; D is perhaps TRBD1 (5 bases). Looked up from germline, CDR1 is SEHNR and CDR2 is FQNEAQ (reference sequence). CDR3 length equals 13 residues. V lost 2 bases and J lost 8, with 12 bases in between. For the CDR3, the DNA is TGTGCCAGCAGCTTACAGGGCCCCGGGGAAGCTTTCTTT. This gives the protein CASSLQGPGEAFF. The full variable domain, its missing parts supplied by reference TRBV7-9 and TRBJ1-1, is DTGVSQNPRHKITKRGQNVTFRCDPISEHNRLYWYRQTLGQGPEFLTYFQNEAQLEKSRLLSDRFSAERPKGSFSTLEIQRTEQGDSAMYLCASSLQGPGEAFFGQGTRLTVV.

The rearrangement links TRBV11-3 to TRBJ2-3; weak D call: TRBD2 (5 bases). Germline values: CDR1 SGHNT, CDR2 YENEEA. Deletions cut 1 base from V and 3 bases from J, with 8 bases between. CDR3 size: 14 residues. In DNA, the CDR3 is TGTGCCAGCAGCTTAGGAGGGCGTACAGATACGCAGTATTTT. This gives the protein CASSLGGRTDTQYF. The complete variable domain, with remaining parts taken from reference TRBV11-3 and TRBJ2-3, reads EAGVVQSPRYKIIEKKQPVAFWCNPISGHNTLYWYLQNLGQGPELLIRYENEEAVDDSQLPKDRFSAERLKGVDSTLKIQPAELGDSAVYLCASSLGGRTDTQYFGPGTRLTVL.

The V and J genes are TRBV27 and TRBJ2-7; D may be TRBD1 (6 bases). Trimming removed 5 bases from V and 6 bases from J, with 20 bases in between. The CDR3 is 15 residues long. Per the germline V gene, CDR1 is MNHEY and CDR2 is SMNVEV (reference sequence). The CDR3 DNA reads as TGTGCCAGCAGTCCAGGGGTGGGACGAAAGGCCGAGCAGTACTTC. As protein: CASSPGVGRKAEQYF.

The chain has TRBV6-5 and TRBJ1-1; 8 nucleotides line up with TRBD1. V lost 7 bases to trimming and J lost 2 bases; unmatched junction nucleotides: 3. CDR1 and CDR2 (germline): MNHEY, SVGAGI. The CDR3 extends over 13 amino acids. The CDR3 protein is CASKGQVNTEAFF. Written as DNA, the CDR3 is TGTGCCAGCAAGGGACAGGTAAACACTGAAGCTTTCTTT.

This chain connects TRBV4-1 to TRBJ2-2; the D gene is possibly TRBD1 (6 bases). CDR3 size: 18 residues. Trimming pared 2 bases from V and 0 bases from J, leaving 16 bases between. CDR1 and CDR2 (germline): MGHRA, YSYEKL. The CDR3 protein is CASSQLSGAISNTGELFF. The CDR3 coding sequence is TGCGCCAGCAGCCAACTGTCAGGGGCGATTTCGAACACCGGGGAGCTGTTTTTT.

The chain couples TRBV7-6 to TRBJ1-1, with D possibly matching TRBD1 (6 bases). Germline loops: CDR1 SGHVS, CDR2 FNYEAQ. The CDR3 loop spans 14 amino acids. Trimming cost V 5 bases and J 0 bases, with 10 bases left between them. In nucleotides, the CDR3 is TGTGCCAGCAGCCCGGGGGGGCTGAACACTGAAGCTTTCTTT. This codes for CASSPGGLNTEAFF.

This clone has a single count. The rearrangement links TRBV11-2 to TRBJ2-3, with 11 positions matching TRBD1. This CDR3 spans 15 amino acids. CDR1 and CDR2 (germline): SGHAT, FQNNGV. V was clipped by 5 bases and J by 4 bases; unmatched bases: 5. In nucleotides, the CDR3 is TGTGCCAGCAGCACGGGGACAGGGGGGCCAGATACGCAGTATTTT. Amino acid sequence: CASSTGTGGPDTQYF.

This clone was counted only a few times. The chain combines TRBV6-1 with TRBJ2-7; 7 nucleotides align to TRBD1. Germline CDR1 and CDR2: MNHNS and SASEGT. V was clipped by 1 base and J by 0 bases; unmatched bases: 6. This CDR3 contains 16 residues. CDR3 sequence (DNA): TGTGCCAGCAGTGAAGAGACAGGGACCAGCTCCTACGAGCAGTACTTC. Its translation: CASSEETGTSSYEQYF.

The chain joins TRBV14 to TRBJ1-2, with D possibly being TRBD1 (6 bases). This CDR3 is built from 16 residues. Germline assignment: CDR1 SGHDN and CDR2 FVKESK. V lost 4 bases to trimming and J lost 2 bases, with 17 bases between them. The CDR3 reads CASSPPGQFSNYGYTF. The CDR3 DNA sequence: TGTGCCAGCAGCCCTCCCGGACAGTTTTCCAACTATGGCTACACCTTC. The full variable domain, its missing parts supplied by reference TRBV14 and TRBJ1-2, is EAGVTQFPSHSVIEKGQTVTLRCDPISGHDNLYWYRRVMGKEIKFLLHFVKESKQDESGMPNNRFLAERTGGTYSTLKVQPAELEDSGVYFCASSPPGQFSNYGYTFGSGTRLTVV.

The chain has TRBV5-1 and TRBJ2-1; 9 bases match TRBD2. Germline assignment: CDR1 SGHRS and CDR2 YFSETQ. CDR3 size: 15 residues. V shed 4 bases, J shed 6 bases, and the junction held 8 bases outside the gene matches. Here the CDR3 DNA reads TGCGCCAGCAGCCTCGGGACTAGCTCGGGCAATGAGCAGTTCTTC. The encoded protein is CASSLGTSSGNEQFF. The variable domain in full, with the rest retrieved from reference TRBV5-1 and TRBJ2-1, is KAGVTQTPRYLIKTRGQQVTLSCSPISGHRSVSWYQQTPGQGLQFLFEYFSETQRNKGNFPGRFSGRQFSNSRSEMNVSTLELGDSALYLCASSLGTSSGNEQFFGPGTRLTVL.

This chain uses TRBV7-2 with TRBJ2-1, with D uncertain. The germline V gene has CDR1 SGHTA and CDR2 FQGNSA. CDR3 length equals 15 residues. V dropped 1 base and J dropped 5 bases, with 12 bases sitting between them. CDR3 protein: CASSLVAGQNNEQFF. The CDR3 DNA sequence: TGTGCCAGCAGCTTAGTTGCAGGCCAAAACAATGAGCAGTTCTTC.

The chain links TRBV18 to TRBJ1-5, with 7 bases aligning to TRBD1. The V segment lost 3 bases and the J segment 8 bases; nucleotides outside the gene matches: 4. CDR1 is KGHSH, CDR2 LQKENI, per germline. The CDR3 sequence is 13 residues long. CDR3 coding DNA: TGTGCCAGCTCACCCAACAGGGGTGAGCCCCAGCATTTT. It codes for CASSPNRGEPQHF.

The J gene is TRBJ2-5, the V gene TRBV30; D perhaps matches TRBD1 (6 bases). This CDR3 has 13 residues. Germline loops: CDR1 GTSNPN, CDR2 SVGIG (reference sequence). V lost 5 bases and J lost 7, with 17 bases in between. The CDR3 region has the DNA TGTGCCTGGTCTTGGCACAGGGTGGGGACCCAGTACTTC. Protein sequence: CAWSWHRVGTQYF. The variable domain in full, completed from reference TRBV30 and TRBJ2-5, reads SQTIHQWPATLVQPVGSPLSLECTVEGTSNPNLYWYRQAAGRGLQLLFYSVGIGQISSEVPQNLSASRPQDRQFILSSKKLLLSDSGFYLCAWSWHRVGTQYFGPGTRLLVL.

The chain uses TRBV5-6 and TRBJ1-1; the D gene is possibly TRBD1 (6 bases). Germline CDR1 and CDR2: SGHDT and YYEEEE. The V end lost 5 bases, the J end lost 5 bases, and 16 bases lay between the germline ends. The CDR3 extends over 14 amino acids. CDR3 protein: CASRSRGAETEAFF. Written as DNA, the CDR3 is TGTGCCAGCAGGTCCCGGGGGGCTGAGACTGAAGCTTTCTTT.